One and the same sample provided the 27 T cell receptor beta chains below, sequenced in a study of cytomegalovirus exposure and HLA in healthy donors. 13 Jbeta primers and 60 Vbeta primers were used for the PCR. Clones were read by immunoSEQ multiplex PCR, and TCRdb kept only the in-frame ones, dropping some. The sample lists over 150,000 clones; almost 85% were seen once. Sequenced sample: PBMCs. The origin of the receptors is a boy aged 2-15 years in good health and CMV-seronegative.

The chain's CDR3 is CASSLDLTLSGTQYF. CDR3 bases: TGCGCCAGCAGCTTGGATCTGACCCTGAGCGGCACGCAGTATTTT. This chain links TRBV5-1 with TRBJ2-3; D might be TRBD2 (5 bases). This CDR3 is 15 amino acids long. Looked up from germline, CDR1 is SGHRS and CDR2 is YFSETQ. V was trimmed by 0 bases and J by 9 bases, leaving 17 bases between them.

Turning to this clone: Other nucleotide sequences in the sample specify the same CDR3. This chain connects TRBV5-1 to TRBJ1-1; D might be TRBD1 (5 bases). V lost 0 bases, J lost 1 base, and 10 bases lay in between. Germline V gene sequence: CDR1 SGHRS, CDR2 YFSETQ. The CDR3 loop spans 15 amino acids. CDR3 residues: CASSLGDRENTEAFF. The CDR3 nucleotides read TGCGCCAGCAGCTTGGGCGACAGAGAGAACACTGAAGCTTTCTTT.

The chain joins TRBV19 to TRBJ1-1; D perhaps matches TRBD1 (6 bases). The V end was cut by 1 base, the J end by 1 base, with 10 bases between. Germline V lookup: CDR1 LNHDA, CDR2 SQIVND (reference sequence). The CDR3 has 15 amino acids. The CDR3 nucleotides are TGTGCCAGTAGTATAGGGGGCAGGGGGAACACTGAAGCTTTCTTT. It is translated as CASSIGGRGNTEAFF.

The V and J genes are TRBV15 and TRBJ2-7; 7 bases fit TRBD1. V lost 2 bases and J lost 3; bases outside the gene matches: 10. The CDR3 contains 16 residues. Germline loops: CDR1 LNHNV, CDR2 YYDKDF (reference sequence). CDR3 amino acids: CATSRFPPPGGYEQYF. The DNA of the CDR3 is TGTGCCACCAGCAGATTCCCGCCTCCAGGGGGCTACGAGCAGTACTTC.

The gene calls are TRBV18 and TRBJ1-2; D is possibly TRBD1 (6 bases). CDR3 size: 15 residues. CDR1 is KGHSH, CDR2 LQKENI, per germline. Trimming removed 2 bases at V and 4 bases at J, with 14 bases between. The DNA for the CDR3 is TGTGCCAGCTCACCAAGGACAGAGGCGGTCTATGGCTACACCTTC. Translating gives CASSPRTEAVYGYTF.

The chain uses TRBV10-1 and TRBJ2-2; 9 bases fit TRBD1. CDR1 WNHNN and CDR2 SYGVQD come from the germline V gene (reference sequence). V dropped 6 bases and J dropped 0; count of bases not matched to a gene: 8. The CDR3 contains 17 residues. The CDR3 loop reads CASRPGQGPTNTGELFF. The CDR3 DNA follows: TGCGCCAGCAGACCCGGACAGGGGCCCACGAACACCGGGGAGCTGTTTTTT.

The chain recombines TRBV6-4 with TRBJ1-1, with D hard to call. The CDR3 spans 13 residues. CDR1 MRHNA and CDR2 SNTAGT come from the germline V gene. Trimming shortened V by 4 bases and J by 5 bases, and 11 bases separated the two germline ends. The CDR3 DNA reads as TGTGCCAGCAGTGCGGAGTCGTGGACTGAAGCTTTCTTT. Translation: CASSAESWTEAFF.

The V call is TRBV7-6, the J call TRBJ1-4; D is possibly TRBD1 (5 bases). Germline CDR1 and CDR2: SGHVS and FNYEAQ. The CDR3 extends over 15 amino acids. V was clipped by 2 bases and J by 4 bases, with 11 bases between them. The CDR3 sequence is CASSLFLGVNEKLFF. CDR3 bases: TGTGCCAGCAGCTTATTCCTAGGGGTTAATGAAAAACTGTTTTTT.

The chain combines TRBV7-8 with TRBJ2-1, with D possibly being TRBD1 (6 bases). V gave up 5 bases and J gave up 7 bases, with 33 bases separating them. The CDR3 extends over 20 amino acids. From germline, CDR1 is SGHVS and CDR2 FQNEAQ. This chain's CDR3 is CASSPKYDITGPLGWNEQFF. The CDR3 region has the DNA TGTGCCAGCAGCCCCAAATACGACATCACAGGGCCCCTAGGGTGGAATGAGCAGTTCTTC.

The genes are TRBV19 and TRBJ2-1; the D is unclear. Germline values: CDR1 LNHDA, CDR2 SQIVND (reference sequence). V dropped 3 bases and J dropped 8 bases, with 11 bases sitting between them. The CDR3 has 13 residues. The CDR3 protein is CASSILSNDEQFF. The CDR3 coding sequence is TGTGCCAGTAGTATTTTATCTAACGATGAGCAGTTCTTC.

The V gene is TRBV5-1, the J gene TRBJ2-1; D might be TRBD1 (9 bases). The germline V gene encodes CDR1 SGHRS and CDR2 YFSETQ. The CDR3 is made up of 23 amino acids. Trimming took 4 bases from V and 5 from J, leaving 40 bases between them. The CDR3 region has the DNA TGCGCCAGCAGCCTACCCCGGACAGGGGATCTACTAGCGGAAACCCTACAAAACAATGAGCAGTTCTTC. Residues: CASSLPRTGDLLAETLQNNEQFF.

This clone was seen only once. The CDR3 DNA is TGTGCCAGTAGCGGGAGTAAGGACGAGCAGTACTTC. The encoded protein is CASSGSKDEQYF. This sequence joins TRBV6-5 and TRBJ2-7; 9 bases match TRBD2. V lost 9 bases, J lost 5 bases, and 5 bases stayed unmatched. The germline V gene encodes CDR1 MNHEY and CDR2 SVGAGI. The CDR3 is 12 amino acids.

The rearrangement uses TRBV27 and TRBJ1-1; 9 positions agree with TRBD1. V lost 6 bases to trimming and J lost 0 bases; unmatched junction nucleotides: 8. Germline V gene lookup returns CDR1 MNHEY and CDR2 SMNVEV (reference sequence). This CDR3 has 16 amino acids. Written as DNA, the CDR3 is TGTGCCAGCAGGGGGACAGGGCCTCCTTTGAACACTGAAGCTTTCTTT. Translating gives CASRGTGPPLNTEAFF.

This rearrangement joins TRBV27 to TRBJ2-7, with unresolved D. CDR1 and CDR2 (germline): MNHEY, SMNVEV (reference sequence). The V end lost 10 bases, the J end lost 3 bases, and 4 bases lay between the germline ends. This CDR3 has 9 residues. CDR3 protein: CAILYEQYF. The CDR3 nucleotides are TGTGCCATTCTCTACGAGCAGTACTTC.

This rearrangement joins TRBV10-3 to TRBJ2-2; 9 bases agree with TRBD1. The trim removed 3 bases at V and 6 bases at J, leaving 5 bases unmatched. Germline lookup yields CDR1 ENHRY and CDR2 SYGVKD. The CDR3 is 15 amino acids. The CDR3 DNA is TGTGCCATCAGTGATACAGGGGGCCAGTCCGGGGAGCTGTTTTTT. Translating it yields CAISDTGGQSGELFF.

The chain combines TRBV27 with TRBJ1-1; tentative D call: TRBD1 (6 bases). The V and J ends lost 5 bases and 3 bases respectively, with 7 bases between them. The CDR3 extends over 12 amino acids. Germline-derived CDR1 and CDR2 are MNHEY and SMNVEV (reference sequence). The CDR3 is CASSQGHTEAFF. CDR3 sequence (DNA): TGTGCCAGCAGTCAGGGGCACACTGAAGCTTTCTTT.

V usage is TRBV27 and J usage is TRBJ1-5, with TRBD1 identical over 7 bases. Germline loops: CDR1 MNHEY, CDR2 SMNVEV (reference sequence). The CDR3 totals 15 residues. With 6 bases clipped from V and 2 bases from J, the junction kept 7 bases outside the gene matches. The CDR3 spells CASSNGQAGNQPQHF. The CDR3 region has the DNA TGTGCCAGCAGCAACGGACAGGCGGGCAATCAGCCCCAGCATTTT.

This chain joins TRBV10-1 and TRBJ2-1; D remains ambiguous. The CDR3 is 12 amino acids. Trimming shortened V by 5 bases and J by 5 bases, and 7 bases separated the two germline ends. Germline V gene data show CDR1 as WNHNN and CDR2 as SYGVQD (reference sequence). CDR3 protein: CASSNYNNEQFF. In nucleotides, the CDR3 is TGCGCCAGCAGTAACTACAACAATGAGCAGTTCTTC.

CDR3 region: CAISESSEGSHTEAFF. The CDR3 coding sequence is TGTGCCATCAGTGAGTCTTCGGAGGGATCGCACACTGAAGCTTTCTTT. The chain combines TRBV10-3 with TRBJ1-1; the D is unclear. Looked up from germline, CDR1 is ENHRY and CDR2 is SYGVKD. The CDR3 is 16 residues long. Trimming removed 0 bases at V and 3 bases at J, with 14 bases between.

The chain joins TRBV15 to TRBJ2-7, with 8 bases lining up with TRBD2. This CDR3 has 16 amino acids. Germline V gene data show CDR1 as LNHNV and CDR2 as YYDKDF (reference sequence). Germline trimming cut 0 bases from V and 0 bases from J; bases unmatched to any gene: 4. The chain's CDR3 is CATSREAGGTSYEQYF. The CDR3 DNA is TGTGCCACCAGCAGAGAGGCGGGAGGCACCTCCTACGAGCAGTACTTC.

The chain carries TRBV29-1 and TRBJ2-7, with TRBD2 matching 7 bases. Unmatched junction bases numbered 4, after V lost 2 bases and J lost 3 bases. This CDR3 contains 13 residues. Germline lookup yields CDR1 SQVTM and CDR2 ANQGSEA. CDR3 residues: CSVETTGGYEQYF. The CDR3 region has the DNA TGCAGCGTTGAAACAACGGGGGGCTACGAGCAGTACTTC.

V is TRBV27 and J is TRBJ2-1; 11 bases are shared with TRBD2. The V gene end was trimmed by 6 bases and the J gene end by 4 bases; junction bases not matched to a gene: 17. CDR3 size: 19 residues. Germline loops: CDR1 MNHEY, CDR2 SMNVEV (reference sequence). In nucleotides, the CDR3 is TGTGCCAGCAGCCAACAGGGGGCTGGAGGGACTAGCGGATACAATGAGCAGTTCTTC. Amino acids: CASSQQGAGGTSGYNEQFF.

The chain uses TRBV7-6 and TRBJ1-5; 7 bases match TRBD1. After removal of 0 bases from V and 4 bases from J, the junction contained 3 bases not matched to a gene. The CDR3 runs 15 residues. Germline lookup yields CDR1 SGHVS and CDR2 FNYEAQ. This CDR3 reads CASSLAGRGNQPQHF. The CDR3, as DNA: TGTGCCAGCAGCTTAGCGGGCAGGGGGAATCAGCCCCAGCATTTT.

The rearrangement joins TRBV13 to TRBJ2-3, with 7 bases identical to TRBD2. CDR1 and CDR2 from the germline V gene are PRHDT and FYEKMQ (reference sequence). This CDR3 has 19 amino acids. The J segment lost 1 base and the V segment lost 5 bases, leaving 18 bases of the junction unmatched. The CDR3 reads CASSRPWPSSGARTDTQYF. The CDR3 DNA sequence: TGTGCCAGCAGCCGTCCTTGGCCTTCTAGCGGAGCCCGCACAGATACGCAGTATTTT.

The chain joins TRBV5-1 to TRBJ1-3; unclear D gene. The CDR3 is 14 residues long. From germline, CDR1 is SGHRS and CDR2 YFSETQ. V lost 1 base to trimming and J lost 3 bases, with 8 bases between them. CDR3 sequence reads: CASSLSRYGNTIYF. DNA for the CDR3: TGCGCCAGCAGCTTGTCACGGTATGGAAACACCATATATTTT. The entire variable domain, with the rest obtained from reference TRBV5-1 and TRBJ1-3, is as follows: KAGVTQTPRYLIKTRGQQVTLSCSPISGHRSVSWYQQTPGQGLQFLFEYFSETQRNKGNFPGRFSGRQFSNSRSEMNVSTLELGDSALYLCASSLSRYGNTIYFGEGSWLTVV.

This clone was seen more than once but under ten times. The rearrangement links TRBV5-1 to TRBJ1-5, with 7 bases lining up with TRBD1. The germline CDR1 and CDR2 sequences are SGHRS and YFSETQ. This CDR3 contains 14 residues. V dropped 4 bases and J dropped 5; count of bases not matched to a gene: 6. This CDR3 reads CASSPGQRDQPQHF. CDR3 nucleotide sequence: TGCGCCAGCAGCCCGGGACAGCGAGATCAGCCCCAGCATTTT.

This sequence joins TRBV19 and TRBJ1-3, with D possibly being TRBD1 (5 bases). The CDR3 extends over 13 amino acids. V dropped 4 bases and J dropped 3 bases, with 7 bases sitting between them. Germline V gene lookup returns CDR1 LNHDA and CDR2 SQIVND (reference sequence). CDR3 sequence: CASSTGYGNTIYF. CDR3 DNA: TGTGCCAGTAGTACAGGGTATGGAAACACCATATATTTT.